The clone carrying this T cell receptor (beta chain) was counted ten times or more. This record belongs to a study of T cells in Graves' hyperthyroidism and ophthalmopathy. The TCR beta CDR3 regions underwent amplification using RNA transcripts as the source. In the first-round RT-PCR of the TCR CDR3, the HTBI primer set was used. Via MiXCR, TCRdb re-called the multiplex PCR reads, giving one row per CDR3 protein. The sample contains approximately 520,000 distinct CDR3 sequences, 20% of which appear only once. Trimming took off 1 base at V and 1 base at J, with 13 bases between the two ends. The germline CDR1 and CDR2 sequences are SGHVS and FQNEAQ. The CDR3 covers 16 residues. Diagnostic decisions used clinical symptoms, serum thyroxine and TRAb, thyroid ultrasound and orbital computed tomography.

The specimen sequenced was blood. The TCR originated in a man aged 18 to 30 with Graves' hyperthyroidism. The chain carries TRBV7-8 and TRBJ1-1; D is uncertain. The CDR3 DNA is TGTGCCAGCAGCTTAGGAGTGCCCCCCGAGAACACTGAAGCTTTCTTT. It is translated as CASSLGVPPENTEAFF.